Listed here are 21 T cell receptor beta chains from one sample, sequenced in a study of sequential checkpoint blockade in melanoma. This sample's treatment: randomized to nivolumab then ipilimumab (arm A) or the reverse (arm B). Assay: immunoSEQ multiplex PCR; the TCRdb copy retains only in-frame clones and omits some. The sample holds 13,000 or so clones; over 50% are singletons and the top ten take roughly 16%. This material consisted of CD8+ T cells sorted from blood (inferred from file names), taken from a patient given nivolumab and ipilimumab in sequence. The receptor source for this set is a human donor with melanoma.

The V call is TRBV6-1, the J call TRBJ2-7; D remains unclear. Trimming left V 10 bases short and J 0 bases short, with 10 bases between. This CDR3 comprises 12 residues. Germline values: CDR1 MNHNS, CDR2 SASEGT. In DNA, the CDR3 is TGTGCCACTGAAGAGGACTCCTACGAGCAGTACTTC. Translating gives CATEEDSYEQYF.

This clone occurred once. The chain couples TRBV6-5 to TRBJ2-7, with 7 bases identical to TRBD2. This CDR3 spans 14 amino acids. The ends lost 0 bases at V and 3 bases at J; junction bases unmatched: 2. The germline V gene encodes CDR1 MNHEY and CDR2 SVGAGI. CDR3 region: CASSYSPSGYEQYF. DNA of the CDR3: TGTGCCAGCAGTTACTCGCCTAGCGGCTACGAGCAGTACTTC.

This clone was observed a handful of times. The V gene is TRBV6-5, the J gene TRBJ2-3, with D possibly TRBD1 on 6 matching bases. This CDR3 comprises 14 residues. The germline V gene encodes CDR1 MNHEY and CDR2 SVGAGI. V gave up 5 bases and J gave up 4 bases, with 13 bases separating them. This chain's CDR3 is CASSTPRGADTQYF. The CDR3 DNA reads as TGTGCCAGCAGTACCCCCAGGGGAGCAGATACGCAGTATTTT.

The sample holds a few counts of this clone. The gene calls are TRBV28 and TRBJ2-1; 7 bases map to TRBD2. CDR3 length equals 17 residues. Trimming took 1 base from V and 2 from J; bases not matched to a gene: 8. Per the germline V gene, CDR1 is MDHEN and CDR2 is SYDVKM. The chain's CDR3 is CASSLYGGGGAYNEQFF. For the CDR3, the DNA is TGTGCCAGCAGTTTATACGGCGGGGGTGGTGCCTACAATGAGCAGTTCTTC. The full variable domain, rest sourced from reference TRBV28 and TRBJ2-1, is DVKVTQSSRYLVKRTGEKVFLECVQDMDHENMFWYRQDPGLGLRLIYFSYDVKMKEKGDIPEGYSVSREKKERFSLILESASTNQTSMYLCASSLYGGGGAYNEQFFGPGTRLTVL.

Of note for this clone: Germline and junction disagree at one end, which may indicate a read error. The V gene is TRBV29-1, the J gene TRBJ1-2, with unresolved D. Per the germline V gene, CDR1 is SQVTM and CDR2 is ANQGSEA. This CDR3 region has 12 residues. CDR3 loop: CSVEGLNCGYTF. The DNA for the CDR3 is TGCAGCGTTGAAGGATTGAACTGTGGCTACACCTTC.

This clone was picked up a small number of times. This chain uses TRBV7-9 with TRBJ2-3, with 7 bases lining up with TRBD2. Unmatched junction bases numbered 8, after V lost 5 bases and J lost 0 bases. The CDR3 is 16 residues long. Per the germline V gene, CDR1 is SEHNR and CDR2 is FQNEAQ (reference sequence). The CDR3 loop is CASSPLASGSTDTQYF. CDR3 nucleotide sequence: TGTGCCAGCAGCCCCCTCGCTAGCGGTAGCACAGATACGCAGTATTTT.

The rearrangement uses TRBV30 and TRBJ2-5; 8 nucleotides align to TRBD2. Germline CDR1 GTSNPN, CDR2 SVGIG (reference sequence). This CDR3 comprises 13 residues. After removal of 3 bases from V and 7 bases from J, the junction contained 7 bases not matched to a gene. The CDR3 sequence: CAWRAGARGTQYF. The DNA for the CDR3 is TGTGCCTGGAGAGCGGGGGCCCGGGGGACCCAGTACTTC.

Only a few counts were recorded for this clone. The chain recombines TRBV5-1 with TRBJ2-7; 8 bases match TRBD2. Germline V gene lookup returns CDR1 SGHRS and CDR2 YFSETQ. The CDR3 contains 14 residues. J was trimmed by 3 bases and V by 0 bases; bases with no gene match: 2. The CDR3 here is CASSLGLANYEQYF. In nucleotides, the CDR3 is TGCGCCAGCAGCTTGGGACTAGCGAACTACGAGCAGTACTTC.

This clone was seen only a few times. The chain carries TRBV5-4 and TRBJ2-7; D perhaps matches TRBD2 (5 bases). This CDR3 is 11 amino acids long. The germline V gene encodes CDR1 SGHNT and CDR2 YYREEE (reference sequence). Trimming removed 3 bases from V and 6 bases from J, with 7 bases in between. In nucleotides, the CDR3 is TGTGCCAGCAGCTCCCGGGGCGAGCAGTACTTC. Translating gives CASSSRGEQYF.

This clone occurred a few times. The chain has TRBV6-5 and TRBJ2-7; a weak D match, TRBD2 (6 bases). The CDR3 contains 12 residues. The germline V gene encodes CDR1 MNHEY and CDR2 SVGAGI. Trimming stripped 7 bases from V and 6 bases from J, with 13 bases between. The CDR3 DNA is TGTGCCAGCAACCCCGTGGGGGGCGAGCAGTACTTC. This encodes CASNPVGGEQYF.

V and J are TRBV19 and TRBJ2-1; TRBD2 might be the D (6 bases). The CDR3 consists of 15 residues. Germline CDR1 and CDR2: LNHDA and SQIVND (reference sequence). Trimming took 3 bases from V and 0 from J, leaving 9 bases between them. Written as DNA, the CDR3 is TGTGCCAGTAGTATCGACGGGAGCTCCTACAATGAGCAGTTCTTC. It yields the protein CASSIDGSSYNEQFF.

This chain connects TRBV28 to TRBJ2-2; perhaps TRBD1 as D (5 bases). The germline V and J ends were trimmed by 2 bases and 6 bases, with 16 bases remaining between them. The V gene's germline CDR1 is MDHEN and CDR2 SYDVKM. The CDR3 length is 16 residues. The DNA for the CDR3 is TGTGCCAGCAGTTTAGGCCCAGGGATGTTTGCCGGGGAGCTGTTTTTT. This sequence encodes CASSLGPGMFAGELFF.

The chain uses TRBV10-2 and TRBJ2-1; TRBD2 agrees at 9 bases. From germline, CDR1 is WSHSY and CDR2 SAAADI. J was trimmed by 6 bases and V by 8 bases; bases with no gene match: 11. The CDR3 runs to 15 residues. The CDR3 spells CASSLGGGAGNEQFF. The CDR3 DNA reads as TGCGCCAGCTCTTTGGGCGGGGGGGCTGGCAATGAGCAGTTCTTC.

This chain uses TRBV6-1 with TRBJ2-5, with 9 bases matching TRBD1. V gave up 2 bases and J gave up 6 bases; unmatched junction bases: 4. The CDR3 is 14 amino acids. Germline V gene lookup returns CDR1 MNHNS and CDR2 SASEGT. The CDR3 region is CASSETGGYKTQYF. The CDR3, as DNA: TGTGCCAGCAGTGAAACAGGGGGCTACAAGACCCAGTACTTC.

This clone turned up a few times. The V and J genes are TRBV30 and TRBJ2-7; no clear D gene. Germline values: CDR1 GTSNPN, CDR2 SVGIG (reference sequence). V was clipped by 4 bases and J by 0 bases, with 10 bases between them. CDR3 length: 13 amino acids. For the CDR3, the DNA is TGTGCCTGGAACCTAGTGAACTCCTACGAGCAGTACTTC. The encoded protein is CAWNLVNSYEQYF. Supplemented by reference TRBV30 and TRBJ2-7, the full variable domain reads SQTIHQWPATLVQPVGSPLSLECTVEGTSNPNLYWYRQAAGRGLQLLFYSVGIGQISSEVPQNLSASRPQDRQFILSSKKLLLSDSGFYLCAWNLVNSYEQYFGPGTRLTVT.

The genes are TRBV6-5 and TRBJ1-1, with D perhaps matching TRBD1 (5 bases). The V end lost 6 bases, the J end lost 4 bases, and 15 bases lay between the germline ends. The CDR3 runs to 14 residues. CDR1 is MNHEY, CDR2 SVGAGI, per germline. The CDR3 bases are TGTGCCAGCAGATCTTACAGGTCAGCCACTGAAGCTTTCTTT. Translated: CASRSYRSATEAFF.

Notes on this clone: The germline gene is not matched at one end of the junction; a read error may be the cause. The rearrangement joins TRBV5-3 to TRBJ2-7; TRBD2 aligns across 11 bases. TRBV5-3 belongs to the ORF category, with a function that is uncertain. The CDR3 length is 14 residues. The CDR3 protein is CASSSTSGNYEQYF. The CDR3 DNA reads TGTGCCAGCAGCTCGACTAGCGGGAACTACGAGCAGTACTTC.

The rearrangement links TRBV5-6 to TRBJ1-2; D uncertain. Per the germline V gene, CDR1 is SGHDT and CDR2 is YYEEEE. This CDR3 region has 14 residues. Trimming removed 1 base at V and 3 bases at J, with 10 bases between. Written as DNA, the CDR3 is TGTGCCAGCAGCTTGATCGGGTCAGACTATGGCTACACCTTC. Amino acids: CASSLIGSDYGYTF.

This rearrangement joins TRBV7-6 to TRBJ1-3; D ambiguous. CDR3 length: 16 residues. Trimming stripped 5 bases from V and 0 bases from J, with 14 bases between. The germline CDR1 and CDR2 sequences are SGHVS and FNYEAQ. CDR3: CASSEGPGFSGNTIYF. The CDR3 coding sequence is TGTGCCAGCAGCGAAGGCCCGGGTTTCTCTGGAAACACCATATATTTT.

The chain combines TRBV2 with TRBJ1-2; a possible D gene is TRBD1 (5 bases). This CDR3 has 15 amino acids. From germline, CDR1 is SNHLY and CDR2 FYNNEI. The germline V and J ends were trimmed by 2 bases and 0 bases, with 10 bases remaining between them. As DNA, the CDR3 is TGTGCCAGCAGTGAATCCAGGGCCCCTAACTATGGCTACACCTTC. Amino acids: CASSESRAPNYGYTF.

This clone was seen only a few times. The rearrangement uses TRBV19 and TRBJ2-1, with D possibly being TRBD1 (5 bases). V was pared by 0 bases and J by 8 bases, with 14 bases between. The CDR3 extends over 15 amino acids. Germline V CDR1 and CDR2: LNHDA, SQIVND (reference sequence). The CDR3 sequence is CASSIDWGLRDEQFF. As DNA, the CDR3 is TGTGCCAGTAGTATAGATTGGGGTCTCAGGGATGAGCAGTTCTTC. The full variable domain, with the rest looked up from reference TRBV19 and TRBJ2-1, is DGGITQSPKYLFRKEGQNVTLSCEQNLNHDAMYWYRQDPGQGLRLIYYSQIVNDFQKGDIAEGYSVSREKKESFPLTVTSAQKNPTAFYLCASSIDWGLRDEQFFGPGTRLTVL.